These 18 T cell receptor beta chains were sequenced from one sample in a study of blood T cell repertoires in COVID-19. Profiling relied on immunoSEQ multiplex PCR, and the TCRdb table lists in-frame clones only, not all of them. The repertoire holds about 300,000 clones, with around 89% as singletons. The sample taken for sequencing was peripheral blood. The receptors shown here come from a woman in her 30s who had recovered from COVID-19.

About this clone: A junction boundary mismatches the germline segment, possibly from a read error. V is TRBV11-2 and J is TRBJ1-1, with D uncertain. Germline CDR1 SGHAT, CDR2 FQNNGV. The CDR3 contains 12 residues. In DNA form, the CDR3 reads TGTGCCAGCAGCGTAGAGGGCCTTGAAGCTTTCTTT. As protein: CASSVEGLEAFF.

The chain employs TRBV7-9 and TRBJ2-7; 10 bases line up with TRBD1. V was clipped by 5 bases and J by 2 bases; unmatched bases: 18. Germline CDR1 SEHNR, CDR2 FQNEAQ (reference sequence). CDR3 length equals 19 residues. As DNA, the CDR3 is TGTGCCAGCAGCACTAACACCGGGACAGGGGATGCAGAACCCTACGAGCAGTACTTC. The encoded protein is CASSTNTGTGDAEPYEQYF.

The chain employs TRBV9 and TRBJ1-6; D is ambiguous. This CDR3 contains 15 residues. From germline, CDR1 is SGDLS and CDR2 YYNGEE. Trimming cost V 3 bases and J 0 bases, with 7 bases left between them. The CDR3 region is CASSGISSYNSPLHF. The CDR3 DNA is TGTGCCAGCAGCGGAATCAGCTCCTATAATTCACCCCTCCACTTT.

The chain joins TRBV7-9 to TRBJ1-4; maybe TRBD1 (5 bases). The CDR3 runs to 16 residues. Germline V gene data show CDR1 as SEHNR and CDR2 as FQNEAQ (reference sequence). V lost 4 bases and J 3 bases, leaving 15 bases between the germline ends. The CDR3 is CASSSAGQGPNEKLFF. Written as DNA, the CDR3 is TGTGCCAGCAGCTCTGCGGGGCAGGGCCCTAATGAAAAACTGTTTTTT.

J is TRBJ1-1 and V is TRBV18; no clear D. The CDR3 is 11 residues long. Germline V gene data show CDR1 as KGHSH and CDR2 as LQKENI. The V end lost 6 bases, the J end lost 6 bases, and 8 bases lay between the germline ends. CDR3 sequence (DNA): TGTGCCAGCTCCCGGGAACCTGAAGCTTTCTTT. Translating gives CASSREPEAFF.

The rearrangement uses TRBV4-1 and TRBJ1-2; 9 bases are shared with TRBD1. CDR3 size: 15 residues. V was clipped by 1 base and J by 3 bases; unmatched bases: 3. From germline, CDR1 is MGHRA and CDR2 YSYEKL. DNA for the CDR3: TGCGCCAGCAGCCAAGCTCGGACAGGGGACTATGGCTACACCTTC. This sequence encodes CASSQARTGDYGYTF.

The J gene is TRBJ1-1, the V gene TRBV19, with a tentative D call TRBD1 (5 bases). V lost 2 bases, J lost 3 bases, and 13 bases lay in between. Germline CDR1 is LNHDA and CDR2 is SQIVND (reference sequence). The CDR3 consists of 15 residues. CDR3 amino acids: CASSIMHEGDTEAFF. The CDR3 nucleotides are TGTGCCAGTAGTATAATGCACGAAGGGGACACTGAAGCTTTCTTT.

The genes are TRBV3-1 (or the pseudogene TRBV3-2) and TRBJ1-2, with TRBD1 matching 7 bases. The J segment lost 4 bases and the V segment lost 1 base, leaving 3 bases of the junction unmatched. In germline, CDR1 is LGHDT, CDR2 YNNKEL (reference sequence). CDR3 length: 14 amino acids. The DNA of the CDR3 is TGTGCCAGCAGCCAAGGACAGGGTGCCTATGGCTACACCTTC. It is translated as CASSQGQGAYGYTF.

This chain links TRBV7-9 with TRBJ1-3; D may be TRBD1 (5 bases). Germline V gene data show CDR1 as SEHNR and CDR2 as FQNEAQ (reference sequence). The CDR3 runs 15 residues. The V end was cut by 6 bases, the J end by 0 bases, with 12 bases between. Here the CDR3 DNA reads TGTGCCAGCAGTCGGACAAAGAGCTCTGGAAACACCATATATTTT. This translates into CASSRTKSSGNTIYF.

V usage is TRBV10-3 and J usage is TRBJ1-1; D may be TRBD1 (6 bases). CDR1 and CDR2 from the germline V gene are ENHRY and SYGVKD. This CDR3 is built from 15 residues. Trimming cost V 3 bases and J 1 base, with 12 bases left between them. The CDR3 DNA reads as TGTGCCATCAGTGATTCCGACAGGCGGAACACTGAAGCTTTCTTT. It is translated as CAISDSDRRNTEAFF.

The chain couples TRBV5-4 to TRBJ2-7; unclear D gene. CDR1 is SGHNT, CDR2 YYREEE, per germline (reference sequence). V was clipped by 1 base and J by 6 bases, with 5 bases between them. The CDR3 loop spans 11 amino acids. CDR3 residues: CASSLQSEQYF. The CDR3 DNA reads TGTGCCAGCAGCTTGCAATCCGAGCAGTACTTC.

This clone came up many times. The gene calls are TRBV19 and TRBJ1-6; TRBD1 aligns across 9 bases. V shed 4 bases and J 10 bases; nucleotides not matched to a gene: 11. The CDR3 totals 16 residues. The germline gives CDR1 LNHDA, CDR2 SQIVND (reference sequence). The CDR3 sequence: CASSNWDRAELSPLHF. DNA for the CDR3: TGTGCCAGTAGTAACTGGGACAGGGCAGAATTGTCACCCCTCCACTTT.

V is TRBV28 and J is TRBJ2-7, with D hard to call. The CDR3 totals 11 residues. V was shortened by 5 bases and J by 6 bases, with 8 bases between the two germline ends. CDR1 is MDHEN and CDR2 is SYDVKM in the germline V gene. In DNA form, the CDR3 reads TGTGCCAGCAGTCATACACGCGAGCAGTACTTC. Translating gives CASSHTREQYF. Variable domain in full (rest from reference TRBV28 and TRBJ2-7): DVKVTQSSRYLVKRTGEKVFLECVQDMDHENMFWYRQDPGLGLRLIYFSYDVKMKEKGDIPEGYSVSREKKERFSLILESASTNQTSMYLCASSHTREQYFGPGTRLTVT.

The V call is TRBV5-4, the J call TRBJ2-1, with 14 bases that match TRBD2. Trimming removed 3 bases from V and 9 bases from J; junction bases left unmatched: 5. Per the germline V gene, CDR1 is SGHNT and CDR2 is YYREEE (reference sequence). This CDR3 has 15 residues. In nucleotides, the CDR3 is TGTGCCAGCAGCTCCGGGACTAGCGGGGGCGGTGAGCAGTTCTTC. Encoded protein: CASSSGTSGGGEQFF.

The chain joins TRBV13 to TRBJ1-1, with D possibly TRBD1 on 5 matching bases. V lost 8 bases to trimming and J lost 5 bases, with 18 bases between them. Per the germline V gene, CDR1 is PRHDT and CDR2 is FYEKMQ (reference sequence). The length of the CDR3 is 14 residues. CDR3 in amino acids: CASSGGRAWTEAFF. The DNA of the CDR3 is TGTGCCAGCTCCGGTGGCAGGGCGTGGACTGAAGCTTTCTTT.

J is TRBJ1-5 and V is TRBV2, with TRBD1 identical over 8 bases. The CDR3 consists of 15 residues. V shed 8 bases, J shed 4 bases, and the junction held 10 bases outside the gene matches. Germline CDR1 reads SNHLY; CDR2 reads FYNNEI. The CDR3 spells CASGGQGWVNQPQHF. The CDR3 DNA reads TGTGCCAGCGGCGGACAGGGCTGGGTAAATCAGCCCCAGCATTTT.

V gene TRBV19 combines with J gene TRBJ2-7; D gene unclear. The CDR3 is 11 residues long. V gave up 4 bases and J gave up 5 bases, with 6 bases separating them. CDR1 is LNHDA, CDR2 SQIVND, per germline (reference sequence). The CDR3 protein is CASSTRDEQYF. The CDR3 nucleotides are TGTGCCAGTAGTACCCGAGACGAGCAGTACTTC.

As regards this clone: It is unclear where the CDR3 begins or ends on the DNA, so no DNA is shown, and the CDR3 is as TCRdb lists it. CDR3 region: CASSILGQDTEAFF. The V call is TRBV28, the J call TRBJ1-1; no check of the table's D call, TRBD1, against the DNA was made. CDR1 MDHEN and CDR2 SYDVKM come from the germline V gene. A total of 14 residues make up the CDR3, ends included.